These 14 T cell receptor beta chains came from one sample sequenced in a study of blood T cell repertoires in COVID-19. Sequencing was performed with immunoSEQ multiplex PCR; in TCRdb, only in-frame clones are kept and a portion is missing. The sample has approximately 300,000 clones, just over 85% seen once; the top ten hold over 9.5%. Sequencing input: PBMCs or T cells enriched from blood (not recorded which). All receptors come from a woman aged 18 to 35 who had recovered from COVID-19.

J is TRBJ1-5 and V is TRBV9; no clear D gene. The CDR3 is made up of 14 amino acids. With 1 base removed from V and 0 bases from J, the gap between germline ends came to 5 bases. The germline V gene encodes CDR1 SGDLS and CDR2 YYNGEE. The CDR3 here is CASSVSGSNQPQHF. The CDR3, as DNA: TGTGCCAGCAGCGTATCGGGTAGCAATCAGCCCCAGCATTTT.

This sequence joins TRBV24-1 and TRBJ2-1, with TRBD1 as a possible D gene (5 bases). CDR1 is KGHDR, CDR2 SFDVKD, per germline. The CDR3 is 15 residues long. The V end lost 4 bases, the J end lost 1 base, and 10 bases lay between the germline ends. The CDR3 DNA is TGTGCCACCAGTGAGGCAGGGCGGTCCTACAATGAGCAGTTCTTC. It is translated as CATSEAGRSYNEQFF.

V and J are TRBV28 and TRBJ2-7; 9 bases map to TRBD2. The CDR3 spans 14 residues. V shed 3 bases, J shed 4 bases, and the junction held 4 bases outside the gene matches. Germline V gene sequence: CDR1 MDHEN, CDR2 SYDVKM. CDR3 protein: CASSLSSGKYEQYF. For the CDR3, the DNA is TGTGCCAGCAGTTTGTCTAGCGGGAAGTACGAGCAGTACTTC.

This clone was observed a few times. The chain uses TRBV6-5 and TRBJ2-7; TRBD2 is a possible D gene (6 bases). The CDR3 consists of 13 residues. Germline assignment: CDR1 MNHEY and CDR2 SVGAGI. With 2 bases removed from V and 5 bases from J, the gap between germline ends came to 10 bases. The DNA of the CDR3 is TGTGCCAGCAGTTACGGGGGACTGAACGAGCAGTACTTC. It yields the protein CASSYGGLNEQYF.

The chain recombines TRBV7-2 with TRBJ2-5, with D perhaps TRBD1 (5 bases). Germline CDR1 SGHTA, CDR2 FQGNSA. The CDR3 loop spans 15 amino acids. V shed 5 bases and J shed 4 bases, with 17 bases lying between them. The CDR3 region is CASSPRQFAGETQYF. The CDR3 region has the DNA TGTGCCAGCAGCCCTCGACAGTTCGCAGGAGAGACCCAGTACTTC.

This chain joins TRBV5-1 and TRBJ2-2, with 10 bases that match TRBD1. Germline CDR1 is SGHRS and CDR2 is YFSETQ. With V trimmed by 4 bases and J by 5 bases, 11 bases remained unmatched. The length of the CDR3 is 17 residues. CDR3 protein: CASSPGQGDMGTGELFF. DNA of the CDR3: TGCGCCAGCAGCCCAGGACAGGGGGACATGGGAACCGGGGAGCTGTTTTTT. Full variable domain (rest looked up from reference TRBV5-1 and TRBJ2-2): KAGVTQTPRYLIKTRGQQVTLSCSPISGHRSVSWYQQTPGQGLQFLFEYFSETQRNKGNFPGRFSGRQFSNSRSEMNVSTLELGDSALYLCASSPGQGDMGTGELFFGEGSRLTVL.

This chain links TRBV6-5 with TRBJ2-3; possibly TRBD1 for D (5 bases). Germline V gives CDR1 MNHEY, CDR2 SVGAGI. The CDR3 sequence is 11 residues long. V lost 7 bases and J lost 5, with 7 bases in between. The CDR3 is CASNRRDTQYF. CDR3 in DNA: TGTGCCAGCAACAGGAGAGATACGCAGTATTTT.

The V call is TRBV3-1 (or the pseudogene TRBV3-2), the J call TRBJ1-2, with TRBD1 identical over 10 bases. CDR1 LGHDT and CDR2 YNNKEL come from the germline V gene (reference sequence). This CDR3 has 13 amino acids. The trim removed 5 bases at V and 7 bases at J, leaving 4 bases unmatched. CDR3 protein: CASSGRDRGGYTF. DNA of the CDR3: TGTGCCAGCAGCGGCCGGGACAGGGGTGGCTACACCTTC.

This clone has more than one count but fewer than ten. J is TRBJ1-6 and V is TRBV5-4, with a tentative D call TRBD1 (5 bases). The V and J ends lost 2 bases and 7 bases respectively, with 13 bases between them. This CDR3 region has 15 residues. Germline loops: CDR1 SGHNT, CDR2 YYREEE (reference sequence). In DNA, the CDR3 is TGTGCCAGCAGCTTCCAGATTGGACAAAATTCACCCCTCCACTTT. Protein sequence: CASSFQIGQNSPLHF.

The V and J genes are TRBV9 and TRBJ1-2; perhaps TRBD1 as D (6 bases). Germline CDR1 is SGDLS and CDR2 is YYNGEE. The CDR3 loop spans 14 amino acids. The germline V and J ends were trimmed by 4 bases and 8 bases, with 18 bases remaining between them. The CDR3 spells CASSPWGQPRGYTF. The DNA for the CDR3 is TGTGCCAGCAGCCCGTGGGGGCAGCCGAGGGGCTACACCTTC.

There are a few counts of this clone. The chain couples TRBV7-2 to TRBJ1-1, with D possibly being TRBD1 (5 bases). Trimming shortened V by 5 bases and J by 1 base, and 11 bases separated the two germline ends. Germline V lookup: CDR1 SGHTA, CDR2 FQGNSA. The CDR3 contains 14 residues. The CDR3 DNA sequence: TGTGCCAGCAGCCACTCGACAGCGAACACTGAAGCTTTCTTT. Protein product: CASSHSTANTEAFF.

The genes are TRBV11-2 and TRBJ2-3; 10 bases map to TRBD2. With 5 bases clipped from V and 2 bases from J, the junction kept 13 bases outside the gene matches. The V gene's germline CDR1 is SGHAT and CDR2 FQNNGV. The length of the CDR3 is 18 residues. The CDR3 DNA reads TGTGCCAGCAGCCGACGCCACATAGGGACTAGCGACACAGATACGCAGTATTTT. Its translation is CASSRRHIGTSDTDTQYF.

This clone was recorded once. V and J are TRBV30 and TRBJ1-2, with D maybe TRBD1 (6 bases). The germline V gene encodes CDR1 GTSNPN and CDR2 SVGIG (reference sequence). V shed 3 bases and J shed 8 bases, with 19 bases lying between them. This CDR3 has 14 amino acids. CDR3 sequence reads: CAWSRQAPSGGYTF. The DNA for the CDR3 is TGTGCCTGGAGCCGACAGGCCCCATCCGGGGGCTACACCTTC.

The rearrangement links TRBV27 to TRBJ1-2, with 7 bases identical to TRBD1. Per the germline V gene, CDR1 is MNHEY and CDR2 is SMNVEV (reference sequence). The ends lost 4 bases at V and 7 bases at J; junction bases unmatched: 9. The length of the CDR3 is 14 residues. The CDR3 reads CASSSIPGQSGYTF. The CDR3 region has the DNA TGTGCCAGCAGTTCGATCCCGGGACAGAGTGGCTACACCTTC.